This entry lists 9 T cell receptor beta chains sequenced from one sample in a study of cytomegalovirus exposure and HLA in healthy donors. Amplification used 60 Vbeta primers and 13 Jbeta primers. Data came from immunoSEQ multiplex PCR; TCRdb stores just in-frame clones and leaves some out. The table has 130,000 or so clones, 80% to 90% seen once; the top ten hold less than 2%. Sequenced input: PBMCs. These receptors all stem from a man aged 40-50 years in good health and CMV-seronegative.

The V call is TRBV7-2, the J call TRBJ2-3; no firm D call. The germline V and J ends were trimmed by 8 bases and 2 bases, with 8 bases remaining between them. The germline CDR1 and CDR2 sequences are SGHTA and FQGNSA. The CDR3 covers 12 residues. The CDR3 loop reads CASESFTDTQYF. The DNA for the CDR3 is TGTGCCAGCGAGAGCTTCACAGATACGCAGTATTTT.

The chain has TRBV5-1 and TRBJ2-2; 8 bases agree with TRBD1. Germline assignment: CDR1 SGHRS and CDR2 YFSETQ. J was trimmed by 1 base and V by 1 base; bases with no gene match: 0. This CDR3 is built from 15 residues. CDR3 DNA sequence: TGCGCCAGCAGCTTGACAGGGGGGAACACCGGGGAGCTGTTTTTT. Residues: CASSLTGGNTGELFF.

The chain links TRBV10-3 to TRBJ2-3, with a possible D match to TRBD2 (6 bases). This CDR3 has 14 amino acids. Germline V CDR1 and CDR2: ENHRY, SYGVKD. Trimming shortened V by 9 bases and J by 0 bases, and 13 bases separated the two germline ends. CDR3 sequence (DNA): TGTGCCATTGCCGCGGGGCCTAGCACAGATACGCAGTATTTT. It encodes CAIAAGPSTDTQYF.

The CDR3 loop reads CASSLGGDTEAFF. The CDR3 DNA follows: TGTGCCAGCAGCTTGGGGGGGGACACTGAAGCTTTCTTT. The chain has TRBV5-5 and TRBJ1-1; tentatively, D is TRBD1 (5 bases). V was trimmed by 0 bases and J by 3 bases, leaving 6 bases between them. The CDR3 has 13 residues. Germline V gene lookup returns CDR1 SGHKS and CDR2 YYEKEE (reference sequence). The full variable domain, in which reference TRBV5-5 and TRBJ1-1 provide the parts outside the CDR3, is DAGVTQSPTHLIKTRGQQVTLRCSPISGHKSVSWYQQVLGQGPQFIFQYYEKEERGRGNFPDRFSARQFPNYSSELNVNALLLGDSALYLCASSLGGDTEAFFGQGTRLTVV.

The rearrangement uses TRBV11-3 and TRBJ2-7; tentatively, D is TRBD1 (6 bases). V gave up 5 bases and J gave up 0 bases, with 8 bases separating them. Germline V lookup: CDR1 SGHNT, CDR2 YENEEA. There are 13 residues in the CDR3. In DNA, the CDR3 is TGTGCCAGCAGCCGGACAGACTCCTACGAGCAGTACTTC. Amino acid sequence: CASSRTDSYEQYF.

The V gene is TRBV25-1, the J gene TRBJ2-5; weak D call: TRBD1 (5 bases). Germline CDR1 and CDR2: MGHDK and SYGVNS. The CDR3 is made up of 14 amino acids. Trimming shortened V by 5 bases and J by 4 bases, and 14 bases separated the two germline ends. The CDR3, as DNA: TGTGCCAGCAGTAACCACCAGGGAAGAGAGACCCAGTACTTC. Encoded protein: CASSNHQGRETQYF. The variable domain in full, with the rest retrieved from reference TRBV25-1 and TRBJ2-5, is EADIYQTPRYLVIGTGKKITLECSQTMGHDKMYWYQQDPGMELHLIHYSYGVNSTEKGDLSSESTVSRIRTEHFPLTLESARPSHTSQYLCASSNHQGRETQYFGPGTRLLVL.

The CDR3 loop is CASSSADRNTGELFF. CDR3 nucleotides: TGTGCCAGCAGCTCCGCGGACAGGAACACCGGGGAGCTGTTTTTT. The J gene is TRBJ2-2, the V gene TRBV5-6, with D maybe TRBD1 (6 bases). V lost 3 bases to trimming and J lost 1 base, with 10 bases between them. Per the germline V gene, CDR1 is SGHDT and CDR2 is YYEEEE. The CDR3 has 15 residues. The full variable domain, completed using reference TRBV5-6 and TRBJ2-2, is DAGVTQSPTHLIKTRGQQVTLRCSPKSGHDTVSWYQQALGQGPQFIFQYYEEEERQRGNFPDRFSGHQFPNYSSELNVNALLLGDSALYLCASSSADRNTGELFFGEGSRLTVL.

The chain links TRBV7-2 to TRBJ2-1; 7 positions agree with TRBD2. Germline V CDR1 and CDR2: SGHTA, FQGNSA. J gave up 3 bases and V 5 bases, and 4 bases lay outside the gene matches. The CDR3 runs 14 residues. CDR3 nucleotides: TGTGCCAGCAGCATCCGGGACTACTACAATGAGCAGTTCTTC. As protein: CASSIRDYYNEQFF.

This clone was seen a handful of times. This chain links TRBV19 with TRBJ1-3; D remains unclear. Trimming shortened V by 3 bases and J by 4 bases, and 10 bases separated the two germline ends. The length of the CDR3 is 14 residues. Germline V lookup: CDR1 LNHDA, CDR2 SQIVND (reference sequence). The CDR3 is CASSMRGYGNTIYF. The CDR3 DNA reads TGTGCCAGTAGTATGCGCGGGTACGGAAACACCATATATTTT.